A single sample gave rise to the 31 T cell receptor beta chains below, sequenced in a study of shared clonotypes between healthy human individuals. Sequencing was performed with immunoSEQ multiplex PCR; in TCRdb, only in-frame clones are kept and a portion is missing. The sample consists of around 1 million clones, approximately 76% of them appearing once. The sample taken for sequencing was memory CD4+ T cells sorted from blood. This sample's subset: CD45RA-negative fraction. Every receptor here comes from a young man in good health.

The rearrangement uses TRBV6-1 and TRBJ1-1; D uncertain. The CDR3 has 14 residues. The V gene's germline CDR1 is MNHNS and CDR2 SASEGT. Trimming removed 3 bases from V and 0 bases from J, with 8 bases in between. The CDR3, as DNA: TGTGCCAGCAGTGAGGTCCCCATGAACACTGAAGCTTTCTTT. It specifies CASSEVPMNTEAFF.

The rearrangement uses TRBV5-3 and TRBJ2-5, with D maybe TRBD2 (7 bases). TRBV5-3 is identified as an open reading frame with a role that is uncertain. This CDR3 contains 16 residues. V lost 0 bases, J lost 5 bases, and 17 bases lay in between. Written as DNA, the CDR3 is TGTGCCAGAAGCTTGGGACGCGGGGGCCACGGGGAGACCCAGTACTTC. It yields the protein CARSLGRGGHGETQYF.

The table lists this clone with a count of one. The rearrangement joins TRBV7-2 to TRBJ1-2; D not resolved. This CDR3 comprises 12 residues. In germline, CDR1 is SGHTA, CDR2 FQGNSA. V dropped 0 bases and J dropped 3 bases, with 2 bases sitting between them. Here the CDR3 reads CASSLAYYGYTF. The CDR3 DNA reads as TGTGCCAGCAGCTTAGCTTACTATGGCTACACCTTC.

This clone was detected ten times or more. CDR3: CAGGQRSYGYTF. The CDR3 bases are TGTGCCGGGGGGCAGCGATCCTATGGCTACACCTTC. This chain connects TRBV7-2 to TRBJ1-2; maybe TRBD1 (6 bases). The germline CDR1 and CDR2 sequences are SGHTA and FQGNSA. The CDR3 has 12 residues. The V end lost 11 bases, the J end lost 4 bases, and 14 bases lay between the germline ends.

The V gene is TRBV6-5, the J gene TRBJ2-7; maybe TRBD1 (6 bases). The germline CDR1 and CDR2 sequences are MNHEY and SVGAGI. CDR3 length equals 13 residues. V lost 7 bases to trimming and J lost 3 bases, with 13 bases between them. In DNA, the CDR3 is TGTGCCAGCACCGACAGGTCAAGCTACGAGCAGTACTTC. Translation gives CASTDRSSYEQYF.

The chain has TRBV6-1 and TRBJ1-5; D unclear. This CDR3 has 15 residues. Germline CDR1 MNHNS, CDR2 SASEGT. Trimming cost V 9 bases and J 1 base, with 16 bases left between them. CDR3 DNA: TGTGCCAGTGGTCTTGGGCTTTTGAGCAATCAGCCCCAGCATTTT. Encoded protein: CASGLGLLSNQPQHF.

This rearrangement joins TRBV25-1 to TRBJ2-7; the D gene is possibly TRBD1 (7 bases). Germline V gene sequence: CDR1 MGHDK, CDR2 SYGVNS. The V end was cut by 3 bases, the J end by 1 base, with 10 bases between. CDR3 length: 14 amino acids. The chain's CDR3 is CASSDRGVSYEQYF. For the CDR3, the DNA is TGTGCCAGCAGTGACAGGGGGGTTTCCTACGAGCAGTACTTC.

The genes are TRBV30 and TRBJ2-1; TRBD2 matches at 7 bases. Germline V gives CDR1 GTSNPN, CDR2 SVGIG (reference sequence). This CDR3 is built from 13 residues. The DNA of the CDR3 is TGTGCAACGACTGGCGGGAGCACCAATGAGCAGTTCTTC. Its translation: CATTGGSTNEQFF. The full variable domain, rest sourced from reference TRBV30 and TRBJ2-1, is SQTIHQWPATLVQPVGSPLSLECTVEGTSNPNLYWYRQAAGRGLQLLFYSVGIGQISSEVPQNLSASRPQDRQFILSSKKLLLSDSGFYLCATTGGSTNEQFFGPGTRLTVL.

The chain carries TRBV27 and TRBJ1-2, with a tentative D call TRBD1 (5 bases). V was clipped by 5 bases and J by 3 bases, with 22 bases between them. In germline, CDR1 is MNHEY, CDR2 SMNVEV (reference sequence). The CDR3 length is 17 residues. CDR3 in DNA: TGTGCCAGCAGTGGAACCCCCGGGACCGCTTCCTACTATGGCTACACCTTC. Translating it yields CASSGTPGTASYYGYTF.

The chain uses TRBV6-1 and TRBJ2-3; D is perhaps TRBD1 (5 bases). Germline loops: CDR1 MNHNS, CDR2 SASEGT. The CDR3 extends over 14 amino acids. Trimming removed 7 bases from V and 0 bases from J, with 11 bases in between. CDR3 DNA: TGTGCCAGCATTAAAGGGGCGAGCACAGATACGCAGTATTTT. Amino acids: CASIKGASTDTQYF.

The rearrangement uses TRBV29-1 and TRBJ2-7; D gene unclear. The CDR3 contains 12 residues. Germline CDR1 SQVTM, CDR2 ANQGSEA. V lost 4 bases and J lost 0, with 7 bases in between. The CDR3 region is CSVGRSSYEQYF. The DNA of the CDR3 is TGCAGCGTTGGAAGGAGCTCCTACGAGCAGTACTTC.

The V gene is TRBV10-3, the J gene TRBJ1-4; D gene uncertain. Germline lookup yields CDR1 ENHRY and CDR2 SYGVKD. Trimming took off 2 bases at V and 8 bases at J, with 9 bases between the two ends. This CDR3 has 13 amino acids. The CDR3 DNA reads TGTGCCATCAGTGAGCCGGCCGGGGAAAAACTGTTTTTT. This sequence encodes CAISEPAGEKLFF.

The chain carries TRBV4-3 and TRBJ1-6; tentative D call: TRBD1 (5 bases). V was trimmed by 1 base and J by 7 bases, leaving 11 bases between them. This CDR3 is built from 15 residues. Germline CDR1 and CDR2: LGHNA and YSLEER. This CDR3 is CASSQGVQDNSPLHF. The CDR3 coding sequence is TGCGCCAGCAGCCAAGGGGTACAGGACAATTCACCCCTCCACTTT.

J is TRBJ1-6 and V is TRBV18, with 8 bases lining up with TRBD1. CDR3 length: 15 residues. V lost 1 base and J lost 10; bases outside the gene matches: 6. CDR1 and CDR2 (germline): KGHSH, LQKENI. CDR3 nucleotides: TGTGCCAGCTCACCACAGGACAGGGCCGGATCACCCCTCCACTTT. Translated, it gives CASSPQDRAGSPLHF. Drawing the rest from reference TRBV18 and TRBJ1-6, the complete variable domain is NAGVMQNPRHLVRRRGQEARLRCSPMKGHSHVYWYRQLPEEGLKFMVYLQKENIIDESGMPKERFSAEFPKEGPSILRIQQVVRGDSAAYFCASSPQDRAGSPLHFGNGTRLTVT.

The chain carries TRBV18 and TRBJ2-1; 8 bases are a match to TRBD2. The V segment lost 3 bases and the J segment 4 bases; nucleotides outside the gene matches: 11. The length of the CDR3 is 17 residues. Germline CDR1 and CDR2: KGHSH and LQKENI. The CDR3 reads CASSPSGLAGGYNEQFF. The CDR3, as DNA: TGTGCCAGCTCACCTTCGGGTCTCGCGGGGGGTTACAATGAGCAGTTCTTC.

In regard to this clone: This could be a read error, since a much larger clone is one nucleotide away. The CDR3 region is CAWSRGGLYNEQLF. The CDR3 DNA follows: TGTGCCTGGAGCAGGGGCGGATTGTACAATGAGCAGCTCTTC. The rearrangement links TRBV30 to TRBJ2-1; TRBD1 is a possible D gene (6 bases). The CDR3 runs to 14 residues. The V gene's germline CDR1 is GTSNPN and CDR2 SVGIG (reference sequence).

A few counts support this clone. This sequence joins TRBV6-1 and TRBJ1-2; TRBD1 aligns across 8 bases. The CDR3 loop spans 15 amino acids. CDR1 and CDR2 from the germline V gene are MNHNS and SASEGT. Losses at the gene ends were 10 bases for V and 1 base for J; bases not matched to a gene: 11. The CDR3 reads CATGGTGTFNYGYTF. Here the CDR3 DNA reads TGTGCCACGGGGGGGACAGGAACCTTTAACTATGGCTACACCTTC.

The chain carries TRBV29-1 and TRBJ1-1, with a tentative D call TRBD1 (5 bases). The CDR3 loop spans 14 amino acids. Germline CDR1 is SQVTM and CDR2 is ANQGSEA. The V and J ends lost 7 bases and 1 base respectively, with 16 bases between them. CDR3 loop: CSAPTGTANTEAFF. The CDR3 bases are TGCAGCGCCCCAACCGGGACGGCGAACACTGAAGCTTTCTTT.

The genes are TRBV10-3 and TRBJ2-5, with 9 bases aligning to TRBD2. This CDR3 spans 18 amino acids. The V gene end was trimmed by 6 bases and the J gene end by 0 bases; junction bases not matched to a gene: 14. Germline CDR1 and CDR2: ENHRY and SYGVKD. The DNA of the CDR3 is TGTGCCATCAGCGAGGGCGGGAGGGCCATCAGGAACCAAGAGACCCAGTACTTC. It yields the protein CAISEGGRAIRNQETQYF.

The V gene is TRBV7-4, the J gene TRBJ1-5; the D is unclear. This CDR3 has 14 amino acids. CDR1 and CDR2 from the germline V gene are SGHVT and SQSDAQ. Trimming pared 5 bases from V and 2 bases from J, leaving 10 bases between. The CDR3 nucleotides read TGTGCCAGCAGCGTAACCCAGGGCAATCAGCCCCAGCATTTT. This gives the protein CASSVTQGNQPQHF.

This chain uses TRBV9 with TRBJ1-6; D is uncertain. CDR1 and CDR2 from the germline V gene are SGDLS and YYNGEE. The CDR3 is 15 amino acids. The V gene lost 0 bases and the J gene lost 10 bases, with 14 bases spanning the gap. The CDR3 DNA follows: TGTGCCAGCAGCGTAGTCCCAGCCGAAGGGTCACCCCTCCACTTT. Encoded protein: CASSVVPAEGSPLHF. Supplemented by reference TRBV9 and TRBJ1-6, the full variable domain reads DSGVTQTPKHLITATGQRVTLRCSPRSGDLSVYWYQQSLDQGLQFLIQYYNGEERAKGNILERFSAQQFPDLHSELNLSSLELGDSALYFCASSVVPAEGSPLHFGNGTRLTVT.

The chain recombines TRBV19 with TRBJ2-7; 7 bases align to TRBD1. Germline assignment: CDR1 LNHDA and CDR2 SQIVND (reference sequence). The length of the CDR3 is 13 residues. V was clipped by 5 bases and J by 4 bases; unmatched bases: 5. In DNA, the CDR3 is TGTGCCAGTAGTGTCGGACAGGAGTACGAGCAGTACTTC. It specifies CASSVGQEYEQYF.

The chain recombines TRBV30 with TRBJ1-6; 9 nucleotides agree with TRBD1. The J segment lost 6 bases and the V segment lost 8 bases, leaving 5 bases of the junction unmatched. The CDR3 is 13 residues long. Germline V CDR1 and CDR2: GTSNPN, SVGIG (reference sequence). In DNA form, the CDR3 reads TGTGCCGGACAGGGGTTAGGTAATTCACCCCTCCACTTT. The encoded protein is CAGQGLGNSPLHF.

J is TRBJ1-1 and V is TRBV11-3; D remains ambiguous. Per germline, CDR1 SGHNT and CDR2 YENEEA. The CDR3 is 13 amino acids. V dropped 0 bases and J dropped 7 bases, with 9 bases sitting between them. CDR3 bases: TGTGCCAGCAGCTTAGACCCCAGTGGTGAAGCTTTCTTT. Its translation is CASSLDPSGEAFF.

The chain joins TRBV29-1 to TRBJ1-1; the D is unclear. This CDR3 comprises 13 residues. V was shortened by 4 bases and J by 0 bases, with 9 bases between the two germline ends. In germline, CDR1 is SQVTM, CDR2 ANQGSEA. The CDR3 DNA reads TGCAGCGTTGGCAGTTTCATGAACACTGAAGCTTTCTTT. It yields the protein CSVGSFMNTEAFF. The whole variable domain, remainder taken from reference TRBV29-1 and TRBJ1-1, is SAVISQKPSRDICQRGTSLTIQCQVDSQVTMMFWYRQQPGQSLTLIATANQGSEATYESGFVIDKFPISRPNLTFSTLTVSNMSPEDSSIYLCSVGSFMNTEAFFGQGTRLTVV.

The J gene is TRBJ1-1, the V gene TRBV14; D not certain. CDR1 is SGHDN and CDR2 is FVKESK in the germline V gene. CDR3 size: 17 residues. V dropped 0 bases and J dropped 6 bases, with 20 bases sitting between them. CDR3 in DNA: TGTGCCAGCAGCCAAGATATAAAAGTCGGGGTTTTCGCTGAAGCTTTCTTT. The encoded protein is CASSQDIKVGVFAEAFF.

The J gene is TRBJ1-1, the V gene TRBV10-3; 7 bases fit TRBD1. Germline CDR1 ENHRY, CDR2 SYGVKD. There are 12 residues in the CDR3. Unmatched junction bases numbered 4, after V lost 6 bases and J lost 6 bases. CDR3 sequence: CAISGGGSEAFF. CDR3 nucleotide sequence: TGTGCCATCAGCGGAGGGGGCTCTGAAGCTTTCTTT.

This CDR3 reads CASTPTGGNSPLHF. CDR3 DNA sequence: TGTGCCAGCACTCCCACAGGGGGTAATTCACCCCTCCACTTT. The chain links TRBV6-1 to TRBJ1-6, with 8 bases that match TRBD1. The CDR3 is 14 residues long. Germline CDR1 MNHNS, CDR2 SASEGT. Trimming removed 7 bases from V and 6 bases from J; junction bases left unmatched: 5.

This clone is a singleton in its sample. V is TRBV5-6 and J is TRBJ2-4; the match to TRBD1 covers 7 bases. V lost 3 bases to trimming and J lost 4 bases; unmatched junction nucleotides: 7. Germline CDR1 and CDR2: SGHDT and YYEEEE. CDR3 size: 15 residues. The CDR3 sequence is CASSYGQVSKNIQYF. CDR3 bases: TGTGCCAGCAGCTATGGACAGGTCTCTAAAAACATTCAGTACTTC.

The J gene is TRBJ2-7, the V gene TRBV7-2; 9 nucleotides agree with TRBD2. This CDR3 is 15 amino acids long. CDR1 and CDR2 (germline): SGHTA, FQGNSA. V lost 3 bases, J lost 7 bases, and 10 bases stayed unmatched. The CDR3 sequence: CASSFESGGLGEQYF. CDR3 nucleotides: TGTGCCAGCAGCTTTGAGAGCGGGGGGTTGGGAGAGCAGTACTTC.

The V call is TRBV4-1, the J call TRBJ2-4; perhaps D is TRBD1 or TRBD2 (5 bases each). Trimming removed 0 bases at V and 0 bases at J, with 9 bases between. CDR1 and CDR2 (germline): MGHRA, YSYEKL. CDR3 length: 16 residues. The CDR3, as DNA: TGCGCCAGCAGCCAAGATTGGGGGTTAGCCAAAAACATTCAGTACTTC. It codes for CASSQDWGLAKNIQYF.